This T cell receptor beta chain was identified during a study of T-cell memory formation after mild COVID-19 (dated by TCRdb to about 2021). Looking at the study overall: Most TCR sequence clusters were specific to one of the two donors. The cohort comprised two young, previously healthy adult volunteers, one female and one male. Longitudinal TCRalpha and TCRbeta repertoire sequencing tracked T-cell clones expanding and contracting after mild COVID-19 in two donors. Overall study results and their limits: The detection of some responding clones in pre-infection memory suggests that pre-existing cross-reactive memory T cells joined the SARS-CoV-2 response. From day 15 to 85, contracting clones showed balanced CD4/CD8 phenotypes, whereas a second wave of clones that expanded from day 15 to 37 leaned towards CD4+. Only two mild cases were covered by the study, and larger cohorts that include severe cases with pre-infection samples were considered necessary. SARS-CoV-2 specificity was not confirmed for the second-wave clones peaking on day 37. Contracting CD4+ clones turned up mainly in the CM and EM memory subsets, whereas EMRA was where CD8+ clones were enriched.

This clonotype was observed a handful of times. Its cognate antigen has yet to be identified. Per-base quality was not reported, and no clone a single base away is much larger than it. TCRdb lists the instrument as Illumina NovaSeq 6000. Using 5'RACE with constant-segment primers, TCRalpha and TCRbeta cDNA libraries were constructed, with sample barcodes and unique molecular identifiers added in the process. Trizol reagent was used to extract RNA from every sample. Libraries were amplified in two PCR steps, with a second sample barcode and Illumina TruSeq adapters added in the second step. Sequencing of libraries was performed on an Illumina NovaSeq with 2 x 150 bp paired-end reads. The original methods were these. With migec v1.2.7, reads were demultiplexed and then collapsed into UMI-guided consensus sequences. With mixcr v2.1.11, UMI consensuses were aligned to TRA and TRB V and J templates and assembled into clonotypes. A clonotype was counted as expanded or contracted only when both edgeR and NoisET called the clonotype significant, with the noise models trained on biological replicates. For edgeR calls, the cutoffs were a false discovery rate-adjusted p below 0.01 and a log2 fold-change threshold of 1. As an exploratory analysis of dynamics, PCA with hierarchical clustering was applied to max-normalized trajectories of the 1000 most abundant clonotypes. Separately sequenced CD4+ and CD8+ repertoires were used to assign the CD4 or CD8 phenotype of responding clones. Clones were called with MiXCR by TCRdb after fastp trimmed the public reads at Q25, and only in-frame beta chains were retained. Duplicate CDR3 protein sequences are folded into a single record with the most common DNA and genes. In this record, the V and J calls reflect TCRdb's handling and not the investigators' own analysis. Here the sample has a few hundred thousand distinct CDR3 sequences; 25% occur a single time. The top ten hold around 13% of the sample.

Measured from the cysteine to the phenylalanine, the CDR3 is 15 residues long. Of the read, only the CDR3 DNA is kept; its 45 bases are in frame from base 1. The germline V gene specifies SGHRS as CDR1 and YFSETQ as CDR2. V is clipped by 6 bases and J by 1 base, and the sequence between their germline boundaries is 15 bases long. Ficoll-Paque density gradient centrifugation was used to isolate PBMCs. This receptor chain uses TRBV5-1 and TRBJ2-3, with the identity of the D gene unclear. This sequence originates from an adult woman who had mild COVID-19 (a few samples of this study predate the infection). The sample titles of this study are shuffled in the database, so cell type and time point are left out; the donor was told from shared clones. The sample consisted of PBMCs or a T cell subset sorted from them (not recorded which). The CDR3 amino acid sequence is: CASIQDRAGTDTQYF. The nucleotide sequence is given as TGCGCCAGCATCCAGGACCGCGCCGGCACAGATACGCAGTATTTT.